This T cell receptor beta chain was recorded in a study of blood T cell repertoires in COVID-19. At the level of the study: COVID-19 samples, acute and convalescent, were from the United States, Italy and Spain. T cells, B-cell-depleted T cells, or PBMCs provided the cDNA or gDNA that served as material.

This CDR3 has 16 amino acids. Germline V gene lookup returns CDR1 LGHNA and CDR2 YSLEER. V shed 0 bases, J shed 3 bases, and the junction held 7 bases outside the gene matches. Study members were between about 18 and 100 years old and lived in approximately 25 US regions. Some clones are missing from TCRdb's copy, which holds only in-frame ones; the method was immunoSEQ multiplex PCR. The table has about 480,000 clones, approximately 87% seen once. The clonotype was recovered from a woman aged 40 to 55 who had recovered from COVID-19. The chain recombines TRBV4-3 with TRBJ2-7, with TRBD2 matching over 8 bases. The material sequenced was PBMCs or T cells enriched from blood (not recorded which). The CDR3 spells CASSQDLREGHYEQYF. The CDR3, as DNA: TGCGCCAGCAGCCAAGATCTCCGGGAGGGCCACTACGAGCAGTACTTC.